This record looks at one T cell receptor (beta chain) sequence and its context. The antigen it binds to is not known. Base quality data are lacking; no much larger clone is found one base away. This record belongs to a study of cytotoxic CD8 clonotypes in ibrutinib-treated CLL (dated by TCRdb to about 2021). Notes on the research overall: The cohort had 11 relapsed/refractory and around 16 treatment-naive patients; approximately 17 were IGHV unmutated. Patients were still on ibrutinib when every remission and progressive disease sample was collected. Cryopreserved peripheral blood mononuclear cells were collected at three points: before therapy, at response, and at either sustained remission or disease progression. Samples averaged roughly 260,000 productive templates and 94,082 productive rearrangements. Response samples were taken after a median of 12 months on treatment, ranging from about 6 to 36 months. Of the roughly 90 participants in the trial, about 25 had longitudinal samples available. Partial responses were observed in about 25 patients and complete responses in 2; after a median follow-up of 68 months, remission was maintained in 15 or so patients and progression was observed in roughly twelve. What the research found in general, with its limitations: Public clonotypes were rare and either contracted or stayed stable during treatment, and the rise in clonality at ibrutinib response reflected the expansion of private clonotypes. At ibrutinib response clonality went up, during sustained remission it held steady, and at progression it dropped back toward baseline. Baseline clonality exceeded that of age-matched healthy donors and correlated strongly with circulating CD8+ T-cell counts. Sampling times were not matched between patients in sustained remission and patients whose disease was progressing, and lymph node repertoires were not examined.

V lost 3 bases and J lost 11 bases; the stretch between them is 14 bases long. Inclusive of the bounding cysteine and phenylalanine, the CDR3 is 14 residues long. CDR3 DNA only is kept here, 42 bases in frame from base 1. CDR1 and CDR2, per the germline V gene (reference sequence), are MNHEY and SMNVEV. A MiSeq instrument was used for deep resolution sequencing, which targeted depths ranging from 1 in 1 million up to 1 in 200,000 T cells, with coverage averaging 10x for each clonotype. The immunoSEQ hsTCRB Kit was used to generate TCR beta libraries. The paper's processing steps were these. ImmunoSEQ Data Assistant and ImmunoSEQ Analyzer were used for data analysis, and V, D and J genes were assigned according to IMGT definitions. Clonality, which ranges from 0 to 1, was calculated by subtracting the normalized Shannon entropy of productive rearrangement frequencies from one. Public clonotype analysis was restricted to overrepresented clonotypes comprising at least 0.05% of each patient's repertoire. Some twelve age-matched healthy donor repertoires from immuneACCESS were used as controls for clonality. Entries here come from immuneACCESS through TCRdb and include only in-frame sequences with V and J called. Some clones fail to appear in such tables; in the studies checked, an unresolved V gene covers under half of the shortfall, and the cause of the remainder is unknown. V and J calls and clone size are given by that table; D and trimming were obtained from the DNA. The sample contains about 45,000 clones, approximately 70% of them found a single time. Of the sample, 20% to 25% falls within the top ten clones.

What this sample's time point label stands for: approximately 25 months on ibrutinib. For TCR beta library preparation, 1.5 to 2.5 micrograms of genomic DNA were extracted from the cryopreserved PBMCs. Longitudinal blood samples from CLL patients on ibrutinib monotherapy were analyzed using high-throughput TCR beta sequencing. The patients took part in an open-label, single-center phase 2 trial of ibrutinib monotherapy. This TCR was recovered from a human donor with chronic lymphocytic leukemia. Sequencing used PBMCs, obtained after 24 months of ibrutinib treatment. The chain is encoded by TRBV27 joined to TRBJ1-6; the D gene identity is not certain. The encoded CDR3 is CASSFSPPGPPLHF. The sequenced DNA is TGTGCCAGCAGTTTCTCGCCCCCCGGACCACCCCTCCACTTT.